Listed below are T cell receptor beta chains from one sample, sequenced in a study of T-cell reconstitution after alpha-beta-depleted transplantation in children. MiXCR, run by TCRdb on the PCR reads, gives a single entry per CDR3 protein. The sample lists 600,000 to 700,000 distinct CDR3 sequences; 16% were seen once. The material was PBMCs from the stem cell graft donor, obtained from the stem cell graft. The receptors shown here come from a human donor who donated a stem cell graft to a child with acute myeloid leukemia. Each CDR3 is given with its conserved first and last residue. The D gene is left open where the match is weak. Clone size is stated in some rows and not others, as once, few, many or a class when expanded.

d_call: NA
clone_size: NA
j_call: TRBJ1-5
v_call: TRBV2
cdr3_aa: CASRADNPSQPQHF
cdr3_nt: TGTGCCAGCAGGGCGGACAACCCTAGTCAGCCCCAGCATTTT

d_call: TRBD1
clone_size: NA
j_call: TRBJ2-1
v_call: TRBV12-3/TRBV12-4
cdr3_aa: CASRPGQNNEQFF
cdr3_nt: TGTGCCAGCAGGCCGGGACAGAACAATGAACAGTTCTTC

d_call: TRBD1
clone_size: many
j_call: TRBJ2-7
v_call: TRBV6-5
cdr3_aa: CASTSAGGWPYEQYF
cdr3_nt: TGTGCCAGCACTTCGGCAGGGGGCTGGCCCTACGAGCAGTACTTC

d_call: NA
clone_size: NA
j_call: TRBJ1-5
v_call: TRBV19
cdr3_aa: CVSSTQGRKNQPQHF
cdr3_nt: TGTGTCAGTAGTACACAGGGCCGAAAAAATCAGCCCCAGCATTTT

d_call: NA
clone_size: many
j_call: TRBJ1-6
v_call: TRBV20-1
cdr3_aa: CSARWGEAIHSPLHF
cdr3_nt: TGCAGTGCCCGGTGGGGGGAAGCTATTCATTCACCCCTCCACTTT

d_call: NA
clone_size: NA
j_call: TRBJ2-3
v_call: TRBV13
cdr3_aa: CASSSQGRIADTQYF
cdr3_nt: TGTGCCAGCAGCTCACAGGGTCGGATCGCAGATACGCAGTATTTT

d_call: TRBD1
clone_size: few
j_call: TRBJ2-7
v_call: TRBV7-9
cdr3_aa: CASSFLGQGAYEQYF
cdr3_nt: TGTGCCAGCAGCTTCCTAGGACAGGGGGCCTACGAGCAGTACTTC

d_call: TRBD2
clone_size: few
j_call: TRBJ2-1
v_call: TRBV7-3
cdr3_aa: CASSPGGLAGYNEQFF
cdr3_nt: TGTGCCAGCAGCCCGGGGGGACTAGCGGGGTACAATGAGCAGTTCTTC

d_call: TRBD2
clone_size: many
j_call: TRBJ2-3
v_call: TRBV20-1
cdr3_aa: CSARDSRLAGGQDTQYF
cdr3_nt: TGCAGTGCTAGAGATAGCCGCCTAGCGGGGGGGCAAGATACGCAGTATTTT

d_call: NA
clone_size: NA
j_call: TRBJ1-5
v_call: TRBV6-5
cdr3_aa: CASSYSSTYGPQHF
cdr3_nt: TGTGCCAGCAGTTACTCGTCGACCTACGGGCCCCAGCATTTT

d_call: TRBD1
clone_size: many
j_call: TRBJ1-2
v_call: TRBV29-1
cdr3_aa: CSVETGVSYTF
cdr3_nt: TGCAGCGTTGAAACAGGGGTGAGCTACACCTTC

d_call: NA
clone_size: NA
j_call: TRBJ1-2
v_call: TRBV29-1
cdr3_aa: CSVDQEGYTF
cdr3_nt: TGCAGCGTAGACCAAGAGGGCTACACCTTC

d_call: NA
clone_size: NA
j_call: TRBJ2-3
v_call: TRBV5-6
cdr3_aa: CASSLVGGPGDTQYF
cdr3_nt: TGTGCCAGCAGCTTGGTGGGGGGGCCTGGAGATACGCAGTATTTT

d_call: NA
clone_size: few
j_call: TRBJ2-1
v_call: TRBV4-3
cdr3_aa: CASSQRTGTYNEQFF
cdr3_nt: TGCGCCAGCAGCCAACGAACCGGGACATACAATGAGCAGTTCTTC

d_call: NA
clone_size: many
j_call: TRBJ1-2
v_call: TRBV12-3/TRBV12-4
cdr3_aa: CASSPGVGYTF
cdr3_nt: TGTGCCAGCAGCCCAGGGGTCGGCTACACCTTC

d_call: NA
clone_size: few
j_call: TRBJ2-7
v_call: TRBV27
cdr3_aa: CASSLSTEGYEQYF
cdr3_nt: TGTGCCAGCAGTTTATCGACAGAGGGGTACGAGCAGTACTTC

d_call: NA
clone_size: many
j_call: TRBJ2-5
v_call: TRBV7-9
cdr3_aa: CASSLVSREETQYF
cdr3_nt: TGTGCCAGCAGCTTAGTATCCAGGGAAGAGACCCAGTACTTC